The 2 T cell receptor beta chains below all came from one sample that was sequenced in a study of T cells after yellow fever vaccination (dated 2019 in TCRdb). The sample's treatment or condition, from its label and the paper: live attenuated yellow fever vaccine strain. Preparation of the library involved 5' RACE. This sample was sequenced with an Illumina NovaSeq 6000. The public reads were run again by TCRdb, first through fastp at Q25 and then through MiXCR, and only productive beta chains were kept. Rows with one shared CDR3 protein collapse into an entry with the most common genes and DNA. For this sample there are over 300,000 distinct CDR3 sequences; 4.1% appear just once. Roughly 24% of the sample rests with the top ten. The sample was PBMCs, taken 5 days after the yellow fever booster vaccination. Source of these receptors: a man in his late teens or twenties who received the YFV17D yellow fever vaccine.

This clonotype has a handful of counts. The CDR3 region is CASSRGTGLDEQYF. As DNA, the CDR3 is TGCGCCAGCAGCCGAGGGACAGGGTTGGACGAGCAGTACTTC. The V gene is TRBV5-1, the J gene TRBJ2-7; 9 nucleotides line up with TRBD1. Trimming at V came to 4 bases and at J to 5 bases, leaving 7 bases not matched to a gene. CDR3 length: 14 residues. CDR1 and CDR2 (germline): SGHRS, YFSETQ.

This CDR3 reads CASSWTDSPYEQYF. The CDR3 coding sequence is TGTGCCAGCAGTTGGACAGACAGTCCCTACGAGCAGTACTTC. This chain uses TRBV27 with TRBJ2-7, with D possibly TRBD1 on 6 matching bases. The germline V gene has CDR1 MNHEY and CDR2 SMNVEV (reference sequence). The V gene lost 4 bases and the J gene lost 2 bases, with 12 bases spanning the gap. The CDR3 length is 14 residues.